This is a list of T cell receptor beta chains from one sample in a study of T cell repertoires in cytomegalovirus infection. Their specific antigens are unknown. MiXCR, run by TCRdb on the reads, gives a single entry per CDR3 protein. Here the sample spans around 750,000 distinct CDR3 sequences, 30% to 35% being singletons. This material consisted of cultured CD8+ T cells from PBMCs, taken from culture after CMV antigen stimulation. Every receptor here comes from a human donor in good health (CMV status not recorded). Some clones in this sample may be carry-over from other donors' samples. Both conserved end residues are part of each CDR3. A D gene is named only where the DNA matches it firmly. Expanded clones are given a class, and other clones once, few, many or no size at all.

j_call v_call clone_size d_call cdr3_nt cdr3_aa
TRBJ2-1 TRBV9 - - TGTGCCAGCAGCGTAGGCGAGTATGAGCAGTTCTTC CASSVGEYEQFF
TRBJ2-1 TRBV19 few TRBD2 TGTGCCAGTGCTCTAGCGGGGGCCTACAATGAGCAGTTCTTC CASALAGAYNEQFF
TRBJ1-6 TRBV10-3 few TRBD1 TGTGCCATCAGTGAGTCAGGGACAGGGGGGGGTTATAATTCACCCCTCCACTTT CAISESGTGGGYNSPLHF
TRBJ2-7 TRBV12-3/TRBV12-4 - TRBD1 TGTGCCAGCAGTCTGACCAGGACAGGGGAGGCCTACGAGCAGAACTTC CASSLTRTGEAYEQNF
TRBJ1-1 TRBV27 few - TGTGCCAGCAGTCCAGGGATGGAGAACACTGAAGCTTTCTTT CASSPGMENTEAFF
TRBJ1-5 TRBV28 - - TGTGCCAGCACTTCTGGGTGGTATAGCAATCAGCCCCAGCATTTT CASTSGWYSNQPQHF
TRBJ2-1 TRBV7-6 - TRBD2 TGTGTCAGCAGTATGTTGGCGGGGGGACCAACCTACAATGAGCAGTTCTTC CVSSMLAGGPTYNEQFF
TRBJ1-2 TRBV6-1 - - TGTGCCAGCAGTGAACCCGGGTACTATGGCTACACCTTC CASSEPGYYGYTF
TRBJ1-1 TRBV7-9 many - TGTGCCAGCAGTCCTACACTGAACACTGAAGCTTTCTTT CASSPTLNTEAFF
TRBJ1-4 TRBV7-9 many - TGTGCCAGCAGCTTATCCGGAGGCGAAAAACTGTTTTTT CASSLSGGEKLFF
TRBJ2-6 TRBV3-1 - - TGTGCCAGTAGCCCTCGGGACGGCTACTCTGGGGCCAACGTCCTGACTTTC CASSPRDGYSGANVLTF
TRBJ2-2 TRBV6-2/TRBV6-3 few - TGTGCCAGCAGTCCCTTAGGCAGGAATATTCTTCGCCTCACGTCCGTCACCGGGGAGCTGTTTTTT CASSPLGRNILRLTSVTGELFF
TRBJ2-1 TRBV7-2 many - TGTGCCAGCAGCCAGACAGGCGTTCTGAGCTCCTACAATGAGCAGTTCTTC CASSQTGVLSSYNEQFF
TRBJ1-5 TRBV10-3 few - TGTGCCATCAGTTCCGGGAACTACCGCAGCCTCAATCAGCCCCAGCATTTT CAISSGNYRSLNQPQHF